The 2 T cell receptor beta chains reported below all come from one sample, sequenced in a study of metastatic and nonmetastatic thyroid tumors. All patients were treatment-naive before thyroid surgery. MiXCR re-clonotyped the PCR reads for TCRdb. The table shows roughly 64,000 clones, with roughly 4% occurring only once. The sequenced material came from blood. The receptors stem from a female donor with papillary thyroid cancer or a benign thyroid nodule (not recorded which). Some clones in this sample may be carry-over from other donors' samples.

This clone was picked up many times. J is TRBJ2-1 and V is TRBV5-1; 9 bases fit TRBD2. Germline lookup yields CDR1 SGHRS and CDR2 YFSETQ. V dropped 5 bases and J dropped 3; count of bases not matched to a gene: 6. The CDR3 is 15 amino acids. The chain's CDR3 is CASSQVAGDYNEQFF. DNA for the CDR3: TGCGCCAGCAGTCAAGTAGCGGGAGACTACAATGAGCAGTTCTTC. Filled out from reference TRBV5-1 and TRBJ2-1, the complete variable domain reads KAGVTQTPRYLIKTRGQQVTLSCSPISGHRSVSWYQQTPGQGLQFLFEYFSETQRNKGNFPGRFSGRQFSNSRSEMNVSTLELGDSALYLCASSQVAGDYNEQFFGPGTRLTVL.

This clone was detected many times. The chain recombines TRBV5-1 with TRBJ1-6, with TRBD1 as a possible D gene (6 bases). Germline V gene lookup returns CDR1 SGHRS and CDR2 YFSETQ. V lost 5 bases to trimming and J lost 8 bases, with 11 bases between them. The CDR3 is 13 amino acids. DNA for the CDR3: TGCGCCAGCAGGGACACAGGGTATTCACCCCTCCACTTT. This codes for CASRDTGYSPLHF.